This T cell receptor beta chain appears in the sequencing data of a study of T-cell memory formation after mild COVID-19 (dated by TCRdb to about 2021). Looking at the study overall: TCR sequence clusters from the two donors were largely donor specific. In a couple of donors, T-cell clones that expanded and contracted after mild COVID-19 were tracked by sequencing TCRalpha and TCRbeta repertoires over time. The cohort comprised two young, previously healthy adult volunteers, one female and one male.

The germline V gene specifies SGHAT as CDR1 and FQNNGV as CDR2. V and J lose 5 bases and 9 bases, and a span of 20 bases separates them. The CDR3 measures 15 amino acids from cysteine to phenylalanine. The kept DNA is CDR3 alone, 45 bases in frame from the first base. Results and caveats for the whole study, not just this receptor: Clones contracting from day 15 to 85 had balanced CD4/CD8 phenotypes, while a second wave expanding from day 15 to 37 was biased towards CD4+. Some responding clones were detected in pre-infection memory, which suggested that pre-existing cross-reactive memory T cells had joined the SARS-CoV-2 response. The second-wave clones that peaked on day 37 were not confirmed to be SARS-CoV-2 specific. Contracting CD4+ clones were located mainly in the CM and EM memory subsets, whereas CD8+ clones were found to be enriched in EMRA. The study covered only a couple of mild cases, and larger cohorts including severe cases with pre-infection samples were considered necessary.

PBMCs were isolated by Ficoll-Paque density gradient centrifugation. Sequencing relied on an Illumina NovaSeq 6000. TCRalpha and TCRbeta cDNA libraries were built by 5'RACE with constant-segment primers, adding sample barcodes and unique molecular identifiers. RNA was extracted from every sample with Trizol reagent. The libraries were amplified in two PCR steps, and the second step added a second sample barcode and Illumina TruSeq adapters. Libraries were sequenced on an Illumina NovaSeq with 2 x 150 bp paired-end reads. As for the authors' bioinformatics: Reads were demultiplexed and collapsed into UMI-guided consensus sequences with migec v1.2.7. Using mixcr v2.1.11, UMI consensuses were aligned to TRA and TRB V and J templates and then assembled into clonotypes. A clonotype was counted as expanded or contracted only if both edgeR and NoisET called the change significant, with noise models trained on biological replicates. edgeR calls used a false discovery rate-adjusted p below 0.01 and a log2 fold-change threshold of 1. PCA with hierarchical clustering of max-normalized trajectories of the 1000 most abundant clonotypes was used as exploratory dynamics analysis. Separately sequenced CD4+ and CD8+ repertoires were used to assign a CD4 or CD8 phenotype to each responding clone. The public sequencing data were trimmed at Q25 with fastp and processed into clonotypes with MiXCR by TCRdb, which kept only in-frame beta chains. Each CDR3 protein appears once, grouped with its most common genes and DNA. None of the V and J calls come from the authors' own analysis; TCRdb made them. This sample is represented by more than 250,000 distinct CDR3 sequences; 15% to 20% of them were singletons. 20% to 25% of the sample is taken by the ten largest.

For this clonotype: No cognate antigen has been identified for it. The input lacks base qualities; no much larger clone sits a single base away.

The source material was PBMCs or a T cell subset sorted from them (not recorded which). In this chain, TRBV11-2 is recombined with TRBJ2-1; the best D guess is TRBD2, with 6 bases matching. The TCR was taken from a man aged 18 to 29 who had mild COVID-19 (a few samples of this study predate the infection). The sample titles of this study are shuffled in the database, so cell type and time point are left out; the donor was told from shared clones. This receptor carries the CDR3 CASSPTRTRGSEQFF. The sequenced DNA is TGTGCCAGCAGCCCAACTCGGACCCGGGGGAGTGAGCAGTTCTTC.